Reported below is one T cell receptor beta chain. The use of a sample-barcoded 5' primer and a J-beta primer mix characterized a second PCR of about 7 to 12 cycles. TCRdb analysed the 5' RACE reads with MiXCR anew, one entry per CDR3 protein. The repertoire holds roughly 800,000 distinct CDR3 sequences, about 25% seen once, with 3% to 4% in the top ten. The CDR3 has 17 residues. V lost 5 bases, J lost 6 bases, and 16 bases stayed unmatched. The germline gives CDR1 SGHTA, CDR2 FQGTGA. These data are taken from a study of blood T cells in healthy people across ages. The sample was also reused in another study, on T cells of mothers and their children. Turning to that study: Nine systemically healthy Caucasian donors: three mothers, six children. Every mother supplied over 10 million TCR beta CDR3 reads and every child 2.5 million to 3.5 million.

The TCR originated in a boy younger than 18 in good health. Sequenced: blood. V is TRBV7-3 and J is TRBJ1-1; 9 nucleotides match TRBD1. The CDR3 DNA sequence: TGTGCCAGCAGCGACCTTATTCTACAGGGGGCACAAGCTGAAGCTTTCTTT. Translation: CASSDLILQGAQAEAFF. Variable domain in full (rest from reference TRBV7-3 and TRBJ1-1): GAGVSQTPSNKVTEKGKYVELRCDPISGHTALYWYRQSLGQGPEFLIYFQGTGAADDSGLPNDRFFAVRPEGSVSTLKIQRTERGDSAVYLCASSDLILQGAQAEAFFGQGTRLTVV.